A single sample gave rise to the 25 T cell receptor beta chains below, sequenced in a study of T cell responses to AZD1222 COVID-19 vaccine. Assay: immunoSEQ multiplex PCR; the TCRdb copy retains only in-frame clones and omits some. Seen here are some 150,000 clones, around 86% observed once, and the top ten hold around 4.1%. Source: peripheral blood, taken on day 0 of MenACWY control vaccination. These receptor sequences come from an adult in good health.

This clone was seen only once. The chain has TRBV25-1 and TRBJ2-7, with a possible D match to TRBD2 (7 bases). Germline CDR1 reads MGHDK; CDR2 reads SYGVNS. V shed 2 bases and J shed 6 bases, with 11 bases lying between them. The CDR3 has 13 residues. The CDR3, as DNA: TGTGCCAGCAGTGAAGGGGGGGCAGGCGAGCAGTACTTC. This sequence encodes CASSEGGAGEQYF.

The sample holds a few counts of this clone. J is TRBJ1-5 and V is TRBV27, with D possibly TRBD1 on 6 matching bases. The CDR3 length is 15 residues. Germline loops: CDR1 MNHEY, CDR2 SMNVEV (reference sequence). Trimming removed 6 bases at V and 1 base at J, with 13 bases between. The CDR3: CASSPYDRSNQPQHF. For the CDR3, the DNA is TGTGCCAGCAGCCCCTACGACAGGAGCAATCAGCCCCAGCATTTT.

This clone has just one count. This chain connects TRBV3-1 (or the pseudogene TRBV3-2) to TRBJ1-2; D gene unclear. The CDR3 has 12 residues. Trimming stripped 0 bases from V and 7 bases from J, with 6 bases between. From germline, CDR1 is LGHDT and CDR2 YNNKEL (reference sequence). Here the CDR3 reads CASSQERAGYTF. CDR3 DNA: TGTGCCAGCAGCCAAGAAAGAGCTGGCTACACCTTC.

The genes are TRBV18 and TRBJ2-7; either TRBD1 or TRBD2 may fit D (6 bases each). The ends were cut back, 1 base at V and 3 bases at J, with 13 bases in the middle. The germline CDR1 and CDR2 sequences are KGHSH and LQKENI. CDR3 length: 15 amino acids. This chain's CDR3 is CASSPRVGGNYEQYF. CDR3 DNA: TGTGCCAGCTCACCACGGGTAGGGGGGAACTACGAGCAGTACTTC.

The chain recombines TRBV5-1 with TRBJ1-4; D gene ambiguous. CDR1 is SGHRS, CDR2 YFSETQ, per germline. This CDR3 spans 16 amino acids. V lost 0 bases, J lost 1 base, and 10 bases lay in between. The CDR3 DNA reads TGCGCCAGCAGCTTGGCCCCAGATGGAACTAATGAAAAACTGTTTTTT. This codes for CASSLAPDGTNEKLFF.

The chain has TRBV6-5 and TRBJ1-6, with a weak D call TRBD1 (6 bases). CDR1 and CDR2 from the germline V gene are MNHEY and SVGAGI. V shed 6 bases and J shed 7 bases, with 10 bases lying between them. The CDR3 is 13 residues long. The CDR3 DNA is TGTGCCAGCAGGACAGGTCCCAATTCACCCCTCCACTTT. It encodes CASRTGPNSPLHF.

V and J are TRBV4-1 and TRBJ1-1; D may be TRBD1 (5 bases). CDR3 length: 13 amino acids. CDR1 is MGHRA and CDR2 is YSYEKL in the germline V gene. V was cut by 6 bases and J by 4 bases, with 12 bases left in between. CDR3: CASRRGGTTEAFF. CDR3 coding DNA: TGCGCCAGCAGACGGGGAGGGACCACTGAAGCTTTCTTT.

V is TRBV19 and J is TRBJ2-1, with 8 nucleotides matching TRBD1. Germline CDR1 is LNHDA and CDR2 is SQIVND (reference sequence). V gave up 4 bases and J gave up 9 bases; unmatched junction bases: 5. This CDR3 is built from 13 residues. CDR3 region: CASSKDRDSEQFF. The CDR3 coding sequence is TGTGCCAGTAGTAAGGACAGGGATTCTGAGCAGTTCTTC.

The chain is built from TRBV5-1 and TRBJ1-1; D is undetermined. The CDR3 runs to 14 residues. Between the trimmed V and J ends, which lost 0 bases and 3 bases, there was a span of 9 bases. Germline V lookup: CDR1 SGHRS, CDR2 YFSETQ. The CDR3 sequence is CASSLGGFDTEAFF. The CDR3 region has the DNA TGCGCCAGCAGCTTGGGGGGTTTTGACACTGAAGCTTTCTTT. The full variable domain, in which reference TRBV5-1 and TRBJ1-1 provide the parts outside the CDR3, is KAGVTQTPRYLIKTRGQQVTLSCSPISGHRSVSWYQQTPGQGLQFLFEYFSETQRNKGNFPGRFSGRQFSNSRSEMNVSTLELGDSALYLCASSLGGFDTEAFFGQGTRLTVV.

The DNA of the CDR3 is TGTGCCAGCAGCCGCTCCCAGGGGTCCTACAATGAGCAGTTCTTC. This translates into CASSRSQGSYNEQFF. The rearrangement joins TRBV5-8 to TRBJ2-1, with D possibly matching TRBD1 (6 bases). This CDR3 spans 15 amino acids. V was pared by 4 bases and J by 1 base, with 12 bases between. Germline V lookup: CDR1 SGHTS, CDR2 YDEGEE.

This clone is a singleton in its sample. The chain carries TRBV4-2 and TRBJ2-7; D gene uncertain. Germline values: CDR1 LGHNA, CDR2 YNFKEQ. The CDR3 length is 14 residues. V lost 7 bases and J 7 bases, leaving 20 bases between the germline ends. CDR3 amino acids: CASKVATTSKEQYF. CDR3 nucleotide sequence: TGTGCCAGCAAAGTTGCAACCACCTCTAAGGAGCAGTACTTC.

The chain uses TRBV5-4 and TRBJ1-2, with a tentative D call TRBD1 (6 bases). CDR1 and CDR2 from the germline V gene are SGHNT and YYREEE (reference sequence). CDR3 size: 13 residues. Deletions cut 5 bases from V and 7 bases from J, with 15 bases between. The CDR3 DNA is TGTGCCAGCAGACCAGGGGAATGGAGTGGCTACACCTTC. Amino acids: CASRPGEWSGYTF.

This chain connects TRBV7-9 to TRBJ2-1; no definite D call. The CDR3 is 12 residues long. Deletions cut 1 base from V and 7 bases from J, with 5 bases between. Germline loops: CDR1 SEHNR, CDR2 FQNEAQ (reference sequence). In DNA, the CDR3 is TGTGCCAGCAGCTTAGGGCGGAATGAGCAGTTCTTC. Translation gives CASSLGRNEQFF.

A word on this clone: Other nucleotide sequences in the sample specify the same CDR3. The chain recombines TRBV28 with TRBJ2-5; unclear D gene. The length of the CDR3 is 11 residues. V was clipped by 2 bases and J by 5 bases, with 3 bases between them. Per the germline V gene, CDR1 is MDHEN and CDR2 is SYDVKM. The CDR3 nucleotides are TGTGCCAGCAGTTTACGGGAGACCCAGTACTTC. Its translation is CASSLRETQYF.

The V call is TRBV28, the J call TRBJ2-7; D is unclear. Trimming pared 4 bases from V and 4 bases from J, leaving 14 bases between. Germline V lookup: CDR1 MDHEN, CDR2 SYDVKM. The CDR3 extends over 14 amino acids. The CDR3 loop is CASSSNPTRYEQYF. CDR3 in DNA: TGTGCCAGCAGTTCAAATCCGACCCGTTACGAGCAGTACTTC.

The V call is TRBV2, the J call TRBJ1-4; a possible D gene is TRBD1 (5 bases). The CDR3 totals 18 residues. Germline V gene sequence: CDR1 SNHLY, CDR2 FYNNEI. The V end was cut by 2 bases, the J end by 0 bases, with 16 bases between. The CDR3 sequence: CASSEKDIEIATNEKLFF. Written as DNA, the CDR3 is TGTGCCAGCAGTGAAAAGGACATAGAGATTGCAACTAATGAAAAACTGTTTTTT.

V gene TRBV10-2 combines with J gene TRBJ1-4; D uncertain. Trimming left V 0 bases short and J 8 bases short, with 4 bases between. The germline gives CDR1 WSHSY, CDR2 SAAADI. There are 12 residues in the CDR3. The CDR3 sequence is CASSESGEKLFF. CDR3 in DNA: TGCGCCAGCAGTGAGTCCGGAGAAAAACTGTTTTTT.

This clone was counted between two and nine times. The chain is built from TRBV5-6 and TRBJ1-2; D is possibly TRBD1 (5 bases). Trimming removed 4 bases from V and 6 bases from J, with 16 bases in between. Germline values: CDR1 SGHDT, CDR2 YYEEEE. The CDR3 is made up of 14 amino acids. CDR3 sequence reads: CASSGTVSRNGYTF. The CDR3 nucleotides read TGTGCCAGCAGCGGGACGGTGTCGAGGAATGGCTACACCTTC. Looking up the rest from reference TRBV5-6 and TRBJ1-2 gives the full variable domain: DAGVTQSPTHLIKTRGQQVTLRCSPKSGHDTVSWYQQALGQGPQFIFQYYEEEERQRGNFPDRFSGHQFPNYSSELNVNALLLGDSALYLCASSGTVSRNGYTFGSGTRLTVV.

This chain uses TRBV11-1 with TRBJ1-3; D uncertain. This CDR3 spans 14 amino acids. Germline V lookup: CDR1 SGHAT, CDR2 FQDESV (reference sequence). The ends were cut back, 3 bases at V and 2 bases at J, with 8 bases in the middle. This CDR3 is CASSLSEPGNTIYF. As DNA, the CDR3 is TGTGCCAGCAGCTTGAGCGAGCCTGGAAACACCATATATTTT.

This chain connects TRBV9 to TRBJ2-7; 9 bases are a match to TRBD2. Germline-derived CDR1 and CDR2 are SGDLS and YYNGEE. The CDR3 has 15 residues. J lost 4 bases, V lost 0 bases, and 5 bases had no gene match. The CDR3 DNA sequence: TGTGCCAGCAGCGTAGAGGCGGGGGGGCCGTACGAGCAGTACTTC. Translating gives CASSVEAGGPYEQYF.

This clone was seen only once. The chain employs TRBV3-1 (or the pseudogene TRBV3-2) and TRBJ1-6; D may be TRBD1 (6 bases). This CDR3 is 14 amino acids long. The V and J ends lost 4 bases and 9 bases respectively, with 13 bases between them. Germline assignment: CDR1 LGHDT and CDR2 YNNKEL (reference sequence). CDR3 DNA sequence: TGTGCCAGCAGCCCACAGGGTTATTCTTCACCCCTCCACTTT. This encodes CASSPQGYSSPLHF.

This chain joins TRBV27 and TRBJ2-7; TRBD2 agrees at 8 bases. CDR1 is MNHEY, CDR2 SMNVEV, per germline (reference sequence). After removal of 5 bases from V and 0 bases from J, the junction contained 12 bases not matched to a gene. The CDR3 runs to 17 residues. The CDR3 loop reads CASSPSPTSAFSYEQYV. The CDR3 nucleotides read TGTGCCAGCAGTCCCTCCCCGACTAGCGCGTTCTCCTACGAGCAGTACGTC.

The chain links TRBV25-1 to TRBJ1-1, with D uncertain. The germline V and J ends were trimmed by 4 bases and 4 bases, with 4 bases remaining between them. Germline lookup yields CDR1 MGHDK and CDR2 SYGVNS. The CDR3 spans 11 residues. CDR3 sequence reads: CASSGGTEAFF. Here the CDR3 DNA reads TGTGCCAGCAGTGGGGGCACTGAAGCTTTCTTT.

In DNA, the CDR3 is TGCGCCAGCAGCCAAATTAGGGCAGGGGGAACTGAAGCTTTCTTT. This codes for CASSQIRAGGTEAFF. This chain connects TRBV4-1 to TRBJ1-1; 7 bases match TRBD1. V dropped 2 bases and J dropped 5; count of bases not matched to a gene: 8. Per germline, CDR1 MGHRA and CDR2 YSYEKL. The CDR3 length is 15 residues.

The chain recombines TRBV14 with TRBJ1-1; 10 nucleotides line up with TRBD1. CDR3 length: 16 amino acids. The V and J ends lost 6 bases and 1 base, in that order; junction bases with no gene match: 8. Germline CDR1 reads SGHDN; CDR2 reads FVKESK. The CDR3 sequence: CASRRPGQGRNTEAFF. The DNA of the CDR3 is TGTGCCAGCAGAAGGCCGGGACAGGGGCGGAACACTGAAGCTTTCTTT.